Sequencing of this T cell receptor beta chain was carried out in a study of control samples from healthy donors and cancer patients. Trimming at V came to 4 bases and at J to 3 bases, leaving 12 bases not matched to a gene. The length of the CDR3 is 19 residues. CDR1 and CDR2 (germline): SGDLS, YYNGEE. The assay was immunoSEQ multiplex PCR, and TCRdb's table has in-frame clones only and misses some. Altogether about 180,000 clones are present, approximately 90% being singletons, with the ten largest covering 1.3% to 1.5%. This sequence originates from a man aged 30-40 years in good health. The chain combines TRBV9 with TRBJ2-3, with 15 positions matching TRBD2. The sequencing sample was made of blood. The CDR3 DNA is TGTGCCAGCAGCCTCTCTAGGACTAGCGGGGGGGCCGTTACAGATACGCAGTATTTT. Translated: CASSLSRTSGGAVTDTQYF.